The clone carrying this T cell receptor (beta chain) is a singleton in its sample. Its specificity is not known. The CDR3 spans 14 residues. V gave up 7 bases and J gave up 0 bases, with 12 bases separating them. Per germline, CDR1 SEHNR and CDR2 FQNEAQ (reference sequence). This entry comes from a study of Ad26.COV2.S vaccination and SARS-CoV-2 variants. Turning to the study itself: Participants got Ad26.COV2.S intramuscularly, once or twice 56 days apart. Study-wide results and limits: Greater spike-specific TCR breadth was seen in vaccine recipients than in placebo recipients. Researchers cautioned that TCR breadth and depth analyses may have underestimated total T cell responses.

Profiled with immunoSEQ multiplex PCR; TCRdb holds only in-frame clones, not every one. In the table there are over 450,000 clones, 89% of which are singletons. This sample's treatment: over 15 received Ad26.COV2.S at low or high dose, single or two shots; several received placebo; per-sample allocation not given. Vaccine and placebo recipients were sampled on day 63 after the first injection. Ad26.COV2.S expressed prefusion-stabilized spike from the original Wuhan strain. This sequence was found in a person aged 18-65 years who received the Ad26.COV2.S COVID-19 vaccine or a placebo. The chain carries TRBV7-9 and TRBJ1-1; D remains ambiguous. The input for sequencing was peripheral blood, taken in a trial of Ad26.COV2.S vaccine versus placebo. The CDR3 nucleotides are TGTGCCAGCATCCCGGGTATACTGAACACTGAAGCTTTCTTT. This codes for CASIPGILNTEAFF.